The 14 T cell receptor beta chains below come from one sample, sequenced in a study of T cell changes during pregnancy in multiple sclerosis. The protocol was immunoSEQ multiplex PCR, while the TCRdb copy is restricted to in-frame clones and leaves out a portion. The table has roughly 40,000 clones, about 92% seen once. The sample here was CD8+ T cells from peripheral blood mononuclear cells, taken in the first trimester of pregnancy. The receptors stem from a female donor with multiple sclerosis, enrolled in a pregnancy study.

J is TRBJ1-2 and V is TRBV13; a weak D match, TRBD1 (6 bases). The V end lost 5 bases, the J end lost 6 bases, and 16 bases lay between the germline ends. The CDR3 consists of 14 residues. Germline CDR1 PRHDT, CDR2 FYEKMQ (reference sequence). CDR3 sequence reads: CASSKGGVGDGYTF. The CDR3 DNA reads as TGTGCCAGCAGCAAAGGGGGGGTGGGGGATGGCTACACCTTC.

The chain carries TRBV19 and TRBJ1-1, with TRBD1 as a possible D gene (5 bases). The CDR3 extends over 16 amino acids. Between the trimmed V and J ends, which lost 0 bases and 4 bases, there was a span of 15 bases. Germline V gene lookup returns CDR1 LNHDA and CDR2 SQIVND (reference sequence). The CDR3 sequence is CASSIEEGAASTEAFF. CDR3 in DNA: TGTGCCAGTAGTATAGAAGAAGGGGCCGCGAGCACTGAAGCTTTCTTT.

The gene calls are TRBV7-9 and TRBJ2-7; 8 nucleotides line up with TRBD1. The CDR3 totals 15 residues. After removal of 4 bases from V and 5 bases from J, the junction contained 10 bases not matched to a gene. The germline gives CDR1 SEHNR, CDR2 FQNEAQ (reference sequence). The CDR3 reads CASSYVTGAGDEQYF. As DNA, the CDR3 is TGTGCCAGCAGCTATGTGACAGGGGCGGGTGACGAGCAGTACTTC.

The genes are TRBV7-8 and TRBJ2-5; unclear D gene. The CDR3 sequence is 20 residues long. With 1 base removed from V and 5 bases from J, the gap between germline ends came to 29 bases. Per the germline V gene, CDR1 is SGHVS and CDR2 is FQNEAQ. The CDR3 bases are TGTGCCAGCAGCTTAGTAGGCCCTCAACTGTGGGTCGCAATCGGGGAGACCCAGTACTTC. This sequence encodes CASSLVGPQLWVAIGETQYF.

The chain recombines TRBV6-5 with TRBJ2-1, with 13 positions matching TRBD2. Germline CDR1 is MNHEY and CDR2 is SVGAGI. The junction had 6 bases not matched to a gene; V was cut back by 4 bases and J by 6 bases. The CDR3 sequence is 16 residues long. CDR3 bases: TGTGCCAGCAGTTCCGCCGGGACTAGCGGGGTCAATGAGCAGTTCTTC. Protein sequence: CASSSAGTSGVNEQFF.

The rearrangement links TRBV13 to TRBJ1-1, with 7 bases that match TRBD1. From germline, CDR1 is PRHDT and CDR2 FYEKMQ (reference sequence). Trimming cost V 5 bases and J 0 bases; bases outside gene matches: 6. The CDR3 consists of 15 residues. CDR3 protein: CASSEITGVNTEAFF. In DNA form, the CDR3 reads TGTGCCAGCAGCGAAATTACAGGGGTGAACACTGAAGCTTTCTTT.

The rearrangement uses TRBV19 and TRBJ1-1, with D perhaps TRBD1 (6 bases). Germline V gene sequence: CDR1 LNHDA, CDR2 SQIVND (reference sequence). This CDR3 is built from 14 residues. V lost 11 bases and J lost 2, with 18 bases in between. The CDR3 region has the DNA TGTGCCTCCTACCCCGGGACAAGTAACACTGAAGCTTTCTTT. As protein: CASYPGTSNTEAFF.

This clone was counted between two and nine times. This chain uses TRBV30 with TRBJ2-2, with 8 bases aligning to TRBD2. Looked up from germline, CDR1 is GTSNPN and CDR2 is SVGIG (reference sequence). The length of the CDR3 is 13 residues. V was clipped by 6 bases and J by 4 bases; unmatched bases: 4. CDR3 bases: TGTGCCTGTATAGCGGGGTTCACCGGGGAGCTGTTTTTT. This codes for CACIAGFTGELFF. The variable domain in full, with the rest retrieved from reference TRBV30 and TRBJ2-2, is SQTIHQWPATLVQPVGSPLSLECTVEGTSNPNLYWYRQAAGRGLQLLFYSVGIGQISSEVPQNLSASRPQDRQFILSSKKLLLSDSGFYLCACIAGFTGELFFGEGSRLTVL.

V gene TRBV7-9 combines with J gene TRBJ1-5; 9 nucleotides agree with TRBD1. The CDR3 is 17 residues long. The V gene's germline CDR1 is SEHNR and CDR2 FQNEAQ (reference sequence). The J segment lost 0 bases and the V segment lost 4 bases, leaving 7 bases of the junction unmatched. The CDR3 nucleotides are TGTGCCAGCAGCTCGGACAGGGGTGATTATAGCAATCAGCCCCAGCATTTT. It yields the protein CASSSDRGDYSNQPQHF. Together with reference TRBV7-9 and TRBJ1-5, the CDR3 gives the full variable domain: DTGVSQNPRHKITKRGQNVTFRCDPISEHNRLYWYRQTLGQGPEFLTYFQNEAQLEKSRLLSDRFSAERPKGSFSTLEIQRTEQGDSAMYLCASSSDRGDYSNQPQHFGDGTRLSIL.

This clone was seen a handful of times. The chain has TRBV5-6 and TRBJ2-7; the D gene is possibly TRBD2 (6 bases). V was shortened by 2 bases and J by 6 bases, with 24 bases between the two germline ends. CDR3 length: 17 amino acids. Germline CDR1 is SGHDT and CDR2 is YYEEEE. The CDR3 DNA is TGTGCCAGCAGCTTTAGGGGCCGTGGGCGGGGCATAGGCGAGCAGTACTTC. Its translation is CASSFRGRGRGIGEQYF.

The V gene is TRBV7-9, the J gene TRBJ2-7, with a tentative D call TRBD1 (6 bases). Per germline, CDR1 SEHNR and CDR2 FQNEAQ (reference sequence). The CDR3 runs 14 residues. V lost 5 bases to trimming and J lost 6 bases, with 17 bases between them. The DNA of the CDR3 is TGTGCCAGCAGCCCACACAGGGTTTCTCTCGAGCAGTACTTC. Translation: CASSPHRVSLEQYF.

The chain joins TRBV5-5 to TRBJ2-7; D ambiguous. Looked up from germline, CDR1 is SGHKS and CDR2 is YYEKEE (reference sequence). The CDR3 sequence is 11 residues long. Trimming left V 4 bases short and J 6 bases short, with 8 bases between. This CDR3 reads CASSLSSEQYF. CDR3 coding DNA: TGTGCCAGCAGCCTGTCGTCCGAGCAGTACTTC.

The chain carries TRBV5-5 and TRBJ2-7; TRBD1 matches at 7 bases. The CDR3 extends over 14 amino acids. From germline, CDR1 is SGHKS and CDR2 YYEKEE (reference sequence). V lost 4 bases and J lost 4; bases outside the gene matches: 8. This CDR3 reads CASSPPGQRYEQYF. Here the CDR3 DNA reads TGTGCCAGCAGCCCACCGGGACAGAGATACGAGCAGTACTTC.

The DNA of the CDR3 is TGTGCCAGCAGCTTAGGACTAGCCCGCGAGACCCAGTACTTC. Residues: CASSLGLARETQYF. The rearrangement joins TRBV7-2 to TRBJ2-5, with 7 bases lining up with TRBD2. The CDR3 covers 14 residues. Germline V lookup: CDR1 SGHTA, CDR2 FQGNSA. V was pared by 1 base and J by 5 bases, with 4 bases of the junction left unmatched.